These 26 T cell receptor beta chains share one sample of origin, sequenced in a study of CD8 T cells in ankylosing spondylitis. TCRdb processed the 5' RACE reads anew with MiXCR; each CDR3 protein has one entry. The sample contains more than 600,000 distinct CDR3 sequences, around 20% of which appear only once. Regarding the study as a whole: Made up of roughly 8 highly homologous variants, a TCR beta motif appeared characteristic of ankylosing spondylitis blood.

Their cognate antigens are unknown. The sample consisted of blood, either unsorted or a sorted T cell fraction (not recorded which). The receptor source for this set is a male donor with ankylosing spondylitis.

This chain links TRBV27 with TRBJ2-6; no definite D call. Germline CDR1 reads MNHEY; CDR2 reads SMNVEV (reference sequence). V dropped 2 bases and J dropped 0 bases, with 8 bases sitting between them. The CDR3 sequence is 16 residues long. CDR3 in DNA: TGTGCCAGCAGTTTAAATCTGGTCTCTGGGGCCAACGTCCTGACTTTC. Translating gives CASSLNLVSGANVLTF. The variable domain in full, completed from reference TRBV27 and TRBJ2-6, reads EAQVTQNPRYLITVTGKKLTVTCSQNMNHEYMSWYRQDPGLGLRQIYYSMNVEVTDKGDVPEGYKVSRKEKRNFPLILESPSPNQTSLYFCASSLNLVSGANVLTFGAGSRLTVL.

V usage is TRBV4-3 and J usage is TRBJ1-2, with D uncertain. The CDR3 has 14 amino acids. Per germline, CDR1 LGHNA and CDR2 YSLEER. The V gene lost 0 bases and the J gene lost 7 bases, with 12 bases spanning the gap. The CDR3 region is CASSQEGIRGGYTF. The CDR3 DNA sequence: TGCGCCAGCAGCCAAGAGGGGATACGCGGTGGCTACACCTTC.

The rearrangement links TRBV3-1 to TRBJ1-5, with D perhaps TRBD1 (5 bases). This CDR3 region has 17 residues. Germline values: CDR1 LGHDT, CDR2 YNNKEL (reference sequence). V shed 5 bases and J shed 0 bases, with 17 bases lying between them. The CDR3 bases are TGTGCCAGCAGCAAACCGAACAGGATCCCTAGCAATCAGCCCCAGCATTTT. This codes for CASSKPNRIPSNQPQHF.

This clonotype was seen a single time. The chain couples TRBV4-1 to TRBJ2-3; 14 bases agree with TRBD2. The CDR3 totals 17 residues. Trimming at V came to 3 bases and at J to 6 bases, leaving 8 bases not matched to a gene. Germline V gene lookup returns CDR1 MGHRA and CDR2 YSYEKL. CDR3 protein: CASSHPGLAGGKDTQYF. CDR3 in DNA: TGCGCCAGCAGCCACCCTGGACTAGCGGGGGGTAAGGATACGCAGTATTTT.

The chain combines TRBV4-2 with TRBJ2-2, with 9 bases identical to TRBD1. Germline V gene sequence: CDR1 LGHNA, CDR2 YNFKEQ. Trimming cost V 0 bases and J 3 bases; bases outside gene matches: 5. The CDR3 is 17 residues long. CDR3 amino acids: CASSQDPWTGDTGELFF. The CDR3 region has the DNA TGTGCCAGCAGCCAAGACCCCTGGACAGGGGACACCGGGGAGCTGTTTTTT.

The chain recombines TRBV12-3 or TRBV12-4 with TRBJ2-3; 10 bases fit TRBD2. The CDR3 runs 14 residues. After removal of 6 bases from V and 4 bases from J, the junction contained 4 bases not matched to a gene. The DNA for the CDR3 is TGTGCCAGCAGGTTTCTAGCGGGAGCAGATACGCAGTATTTT. It is translated as CASRFLAGADTQYF.

This clonotype was found a few times. The chain is built from TRBV12-3 or TRBV12-4 and TRBJ2-2; no firm D call. The CDR3 spans 18 residues. V lost 3 bases, J lost 5 bases, and 22 bases lay in between. This CDR3 reads CASSFIGRPRLETGELFF. The DNA of the CDR3 is TGTGCCAGCAGTTTTATAGGAAGGCCACGGTTAGAGACCGGGGAGCTGTTTTTT.

The table lists this clonotype with a few counts. The chain employs TRBV4-1 and TRBJ2-4, with 8 bases that match TRBD2. The ends lost 0 bases at V and 2 bases at J; junction bases unmatched: 0. Germline values: CDR1 MGHRA, CDR2 YSYEKL. CDR3 length equals 15 residues. The CDR3, as DNA: TGCGCCAGCAGCCAAGATAGCGGGACCAAAAACATTCAGTACTTC. It codes for CASSQDSGTKNIQYF.

This clonotype has just a few counts. The rearrangement joins TRBV12-3 or TRBV12-4 to TRBJ2-5; 10 bases map to TRBD2. The junction had 9 bases not matched to a gene; V was cut back by 5 bases and J by 3 bases. CDR3 length: 16 residues. The CDR3 loop is CASSIPSGGAEETQYF. The CDR3 DNA reads TGTGCCAGCAGTATACCGAGCGGGGGGGCCGAAGAGACCCAGTACTTC.

This clonotype was seen a handful of times. This chain joins TRBV7-9 and TRBJ1-1, with 9 bases lining up with TRBD1. Per germline, CDR1 SEHNR and CDR2 FQNEAQ (reference sequence). This CDR3 contains 15 residues. V lost 2 bases to trimming and J lost 3 bases; unmatched junction nucleotides: 4. The CDR3 nucleotides read TGTGCCAGCAGCTTAATCGACAGGGGGTACACTGAAGCTTTCTTT. Protein: CASSLIDRGYTEAFF.

This clonotype was counted ten times or more. V usage is TRBV2 and J usage is TRBJ2-1, with 12 bases aligning to TRBD2. The CDR3 length is 14 residues. From germline, CDR1 is SNHLY and CDR2 FYNNEI. With V trimmed by 10 bases and J by 9 bases, 10 bases remained unmatched. CDR3 protein: CATRTSGNSAEQFF. The CDR3 nucleotides are TGTGCCACTAGGACTAGCGGGAATTCCGCTGAGCAGTTCTTC.

The J gene is TRBJ1-6, the V gene TRBV2, with D possibly matching TRBD1 (6 bases). This CDR3 is 13 amino acids long. The V gene lost 6 bases and the J gene lost 7 bases, with 10 bases spanning the gap. Per the germline V gene, CDR1 is SNHLY and CDR2 is FYNNEI. CDR3 in DNA: TGTGCCAGCAGCCGGGACAAAAATTCACCCCTCCACTTT. It translates to CASSRDKNSPLHF.

This clonotype has a handful of counts. This CDR3 reads CAIGQGAGNTIYF. Here the CDR3 DNA reads TGTGCCATCGGACAGGGGGCTGGAAACACCATATATTTT. The chain is built from TRBV10-3 and TRBJ1-3, with 10 bases that match TRBD1. J lost 2 bases, V lost 8 bases, and 0 bases had no gene match. There are 13 residues in the CDR3. Germline CDR1 reads ENHRY; CDR2 reads SYGVKD.

This clonotype was counted a few times. The chain links TRBV4-1 to TRBJ2-7; 7 nucleotides align to TRBD1. Trimming removed 1 base from V and 3 bases from J; junction bases left unmatched: 3. CDR1 MGHRA and CDR2 YSYEKL come from the germline V gene. This CDR3 comprises 14 residues. The CDR3 nucleotides read TGCGCCAGCAGCCAAGTCGACAGGGACTACGAGCAGTACTTC. Translated, it gives CASSQVDRDYEQYF.

The sample holds a few counts of this clonotype. V is TRBV20-1 and J is TRBJ2-2, with 7 bases fitting TRBD1. Germline CDR1 is DFQATT and CDR2 is SNEGSKA (reference sequence). The trim removed 3 bases at V and 1 base at J, leaving 5 bases unmatched. This CDR3 is 15 amino acids long. This CDR3 is CSASSRGKNTGELFF. The CDR3 DNA reads as TGCAGTGCTAGTAGCAGGGGGAAGAACACCGGGGAGCTGTTTTTT.

This chain connects TRBV12-3 or TRBV12-4 to TRBJ2-7; D remains ambiguous. The CDR3 sequence is 16 residues long. The V and J ends lost 2 bases and 3 bases respectively, with 17 bases between them. The CDR3 loop reads CASSLRSTGENYEQYF. The CDR3 DNA reads TGTGCCAGCAGTTTAAGGTCTACGGGCGAAAACTACGAGCAGTACTTC.

This clonotype showed up just a few times. The chain links TRBV20-1 to TRBJ1-1; possibly TRBD1 for D (5 bases). V gave up 1 base and J gave up 5 bases, with 11 bases separating them. The V gene's germline CDR1 is DFQATT and CDR2 SNEGSKA (reference sequence). The CDR3 spans 13 residues. The CDR3 bases are TGCAGTGCTAGAGCGGGGGGGAGGACTGAAGCTTTCTTT. Protein product: CSARAGGRTEAFF.

This clonotype has ten or more counts. The V call is TRBV29-1, the J call TRBJ1-1; 8 nucleotides match TRBD1. This CDR3 spans 11 amino acids. V gave up 5 bases and J gave up 4 bases; unmatched junction bases: 0. Germline CDR1 and CDR2: SQVTM and ANQGSEA. The CDR3 nucleotides read TGCAGCGTTACAGGGGGCACTGAAGCTTTCTTT. It is translated as CSVTGGTEAFF. The whole variable domain, filled in from reference TRBV29-1 and TRBJ1-1, reads SAVISQKPSRDICQRGTSLTIQCQVDSQVTMMFWYRQQPGQSLTLIATANQGSEATYESGFVIDKFPISRPNLTFSTLTVSNMSPEDSSIYLCSVTGGTEAFFGQGTRLTVV.

The chain uses TRBV4-1 and TRBJ1-5; D is unclear. This CDR3 region has 12 residues. Trimming shortened V by 4 bases and J by 10 bases, and 11 bases separated the two germline ends. Germline values: CDR1 MGHRA, CDR2 YSYEKL. In DNA form, the CDR3 reads TGCGCCAGCAGCCTACCGGGAGGCCCCCAGCATTTT. It yields the protein CASSLPGGPQHF.

The chain joins TRBV11-1 to TRBJ1-3; D is possibly TRBD1 (6 bases). Trimming cost V 5 bases and J 3 bases, with 11 bases left between them. The CDR3 totals 14 residues. The V gene's germline CDR1 is SGHAT and CDR2 FQDESV (reference sequence). The CDR3 region is CASSPGQDGNTIYF. In DNA, the CDR3 is TGTGCCAGCAGCCCGGGACAAGATGGAAACACCATATATTTT.

This chain uses TRBV30 with TRBJ1-5; D gene uncertain. Trimming pared 0 bases from V and 1 base from J, leaving 4 bases between. This CDR3 contains 13 residues. Germline CDR1 reads GTSNPN; CDR2 reads SVGIG (reference sequence). The CDR3 DNA sequence: TGTGCCTGGAGTGTGGGGAGCAATCAGCCCCAGCATTTT. Protein: CAWSVGSNQPQHF.

This clonotype was seen more than once but under ten times. This chain connects TRBV27 to TRBJ2-7; 8 bases align to TRBD1. The CDR3 contains 14 residues. Germline V lookup: CDR1 MNHEY, CDR2 SMNVEV (reference sequence). Germline trimming cut 6 bases from V and 3 bases from J; bases unmatched to any gene: 7. CDR3 bases: TGTGCCAGCAGCCCCTTCGGGACAGGCTACGAGCAGTACTTC. Translation: CASSPFGTGYEQYF.

This clonotype was counted between two and nine times. The rearrangement joins TRBV10-3 to TRBJ1-1; TRBD1 might be the D (5 bases). V lost 10 bases and J lost 6, with 15 bases in between. CDR3 length: 12 residues. The germline V gene has CDR1 ENHRY and CDR2 SYGVKD. CDR3 protein: CATGGTAPEAFF. The CDR3 DNA sequence: TGTGCCACAGGAGGGACCGCACCTGAAGCTTTCTTT.

This clonotype was recorded at least ten times. V is TRBV12-3 or TRBV12-4 and J is TRBJ2-7; possibly TRBD2 for D (6 bases). The length of the CDR3 is 16 residues. Between the trimmed V and J ends, which lost 8 bases and 6 bases, there was a span of 26 bases. The CDR3 loop is CASLLSRIGSGSEQYF. The DNA for the CDR3 is TGTGCCAGCCTCCTGTCACGAATCGGGAGCGGAAGCGAGCAGTACTTC.

This clonotype was detected many times. The V call is TRBV3-1, the J call TRBJ2-7; 8 nucleotides agree with TRBD1. Germline V gene data show CDR1 as LGHDT and CDR2 as YNNKEL (reference sequence). The V segment lost 4 bases and the J segment 3 bases; nucleotides outside the gene matches: 2. CDR3 length: 13 residues. CDR3 residues: CASSPDRVYEQYF. CDR3 nucleotide sequence: TGTGCCAGCAGCCCGGACAGGGTCTACGAGCAGTACTTC.

The table lists this clonotype with a few counts. V gene TRBV12-3 or TRBV12-4 combines with J gene TRBJ1-4; possible D gene TRBD1, 5 bases. V was clipped by 7 bases and J by 7 bases, with 13 bases between them. The CDR3 is 13 residues long. CDR3 nucleotide sequence: TGTGCCAGCACCCTTTGGGGGGGTGAAAAACTGTTTTTT. Translation: CASTLWGGEKLFF.